This T cell receptor (beta chain) was sequenced during a study of T-cell reconstitution after alpha-beta-depleted transplantation in children. V was shortened by 10 bases and J by 1 base, with 28 bases between the two germline ends. Germline CDR1 SGHTA, CDR2 FQGTGA. This CDR3 comprises 18 residues. Library preparation (for TCRbeta) was performed with unique molecular identifiers. One entry per CDR3 protein results from TCRdb running MiXCR on the PCR reads. The table lists about 440,000 distinct CDR3 sequences, over 40% of them singletons. Overall study results and limits: The origin of alpha-beta T cells about two months after transplant was reportedly several hundred expanded graft clones. When one year had passed after transplant, most T-cell counts and diversity came from newly produced T cells. Surviving recipient cells, namely T cells and thymic progenitors, were the source of high day-60 TCRbeta diversity in some patients.

On this clonotype: Its antigen is unknown.

Sequences were derived from PBMCs, sampled before TCRalphabeta/CD19-depleted stem cell transplant. The chain uses TRBV7-3 and TRBJ1-1; D may be TRBD1 (6 bases). The receptor comes from a girl aged 2 to 10 with aplastic anemia, due to receive a stem cell transplant. The CDR3: CATTFLEGDIFTNTEAFF. The CDR3, as DNA: TGTGCCACCACCTTCTTAGAGGGGGACATCTTCACGAACACTGAAGCTTTCTTT. Full variable domain (outside the CDR3, taken from reference TRBV7-3 and TRBJ1-1): GAGVSQTPSNKVTEKGKYVELRCDPISGHTALYWYRQSLGQGPEFLIYFQGTGAADDSGLPNDRFFAVRPEGSVSTLKIQRTERGDSAVYLCATTFLEGDIFTNTEAFFGQGTRLTVV.